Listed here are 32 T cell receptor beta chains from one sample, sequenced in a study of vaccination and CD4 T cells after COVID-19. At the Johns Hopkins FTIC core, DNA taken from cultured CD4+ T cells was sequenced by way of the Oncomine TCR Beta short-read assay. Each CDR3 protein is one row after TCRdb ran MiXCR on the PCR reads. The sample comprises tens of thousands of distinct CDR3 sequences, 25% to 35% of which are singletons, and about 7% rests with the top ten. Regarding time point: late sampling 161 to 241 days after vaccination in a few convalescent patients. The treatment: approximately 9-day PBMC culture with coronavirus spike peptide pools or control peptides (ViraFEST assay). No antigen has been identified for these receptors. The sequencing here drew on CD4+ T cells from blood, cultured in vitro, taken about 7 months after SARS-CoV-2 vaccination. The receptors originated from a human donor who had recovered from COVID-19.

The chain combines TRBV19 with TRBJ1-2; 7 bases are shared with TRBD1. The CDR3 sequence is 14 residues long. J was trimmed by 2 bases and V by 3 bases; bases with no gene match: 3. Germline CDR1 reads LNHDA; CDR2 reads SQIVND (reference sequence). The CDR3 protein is CASSIETGNYGYTF. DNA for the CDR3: TGTGCCAGTAGTATCGAGACAGGGAACTATGGCTACACCTTC. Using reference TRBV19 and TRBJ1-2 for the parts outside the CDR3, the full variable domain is DGGITQSPKYLFRKEGQNVTLSCEQNLNHDAMYWYRQDPGQGLRLIYYSQIVNDFQKGDIAEGYSVSREKKESFPLTVTSAQKNPTAFYLCASSIETGNYGYTFGSGTRLTVV.

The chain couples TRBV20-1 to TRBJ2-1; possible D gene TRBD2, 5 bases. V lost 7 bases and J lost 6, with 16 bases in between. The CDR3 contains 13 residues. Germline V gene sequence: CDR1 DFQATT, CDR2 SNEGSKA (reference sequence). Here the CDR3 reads CSVLGREFNEQFF. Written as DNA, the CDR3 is TGCAGTGTACTAGGACGCGAGTTCAATGAGCAGTTCTTC.

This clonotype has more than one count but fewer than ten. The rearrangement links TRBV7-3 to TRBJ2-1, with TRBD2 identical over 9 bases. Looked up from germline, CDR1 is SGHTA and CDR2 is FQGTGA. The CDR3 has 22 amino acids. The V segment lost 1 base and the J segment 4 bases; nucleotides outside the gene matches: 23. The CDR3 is CASSLRGSTGLAITRPYNEQFF. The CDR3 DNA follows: TGTGCCAGCAGCTTAAGGGGCTCAACGGGACTAGCTATAACTAGGCCTTACAATGAGCAGTTCTTC. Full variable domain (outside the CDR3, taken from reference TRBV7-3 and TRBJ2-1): GAGVSQTPSNKVTEKGKYVELRCDPISGHTALYWYRQSLGQGPEFLIYFQGTGAADDSGLPNDRFFAVRPEGSVSTLKIQRTERGDSAVYLCASSLRGSTGLAITRPYNEQFFGPGTRLTVL.

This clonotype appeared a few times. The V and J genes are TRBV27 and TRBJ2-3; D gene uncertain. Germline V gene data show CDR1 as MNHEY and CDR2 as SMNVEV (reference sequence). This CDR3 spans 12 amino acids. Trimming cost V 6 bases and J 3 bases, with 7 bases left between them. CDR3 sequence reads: CASRGSTDTQYF. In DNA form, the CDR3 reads TGTGCCAGCAGAGGAAGTACAGATACGCAGTATTTT.

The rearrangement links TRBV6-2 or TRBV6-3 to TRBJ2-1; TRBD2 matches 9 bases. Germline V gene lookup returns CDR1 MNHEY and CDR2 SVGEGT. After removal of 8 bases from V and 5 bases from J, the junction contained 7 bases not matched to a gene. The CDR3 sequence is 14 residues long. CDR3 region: CASGGTSPNNEQFF. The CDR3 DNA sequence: TGTGCCAGCGGGGGGACTAGCCCCAACAATGAGCAGTTCTTC.

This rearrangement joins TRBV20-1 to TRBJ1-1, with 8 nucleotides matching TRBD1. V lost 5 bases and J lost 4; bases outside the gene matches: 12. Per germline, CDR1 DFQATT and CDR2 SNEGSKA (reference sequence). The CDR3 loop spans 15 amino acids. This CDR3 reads CSAVPPYTGGTEAFF. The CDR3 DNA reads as TGCAGTGCTGTACCCCCGTATACAGGGGGCACTGAAGCTTTCTTT.

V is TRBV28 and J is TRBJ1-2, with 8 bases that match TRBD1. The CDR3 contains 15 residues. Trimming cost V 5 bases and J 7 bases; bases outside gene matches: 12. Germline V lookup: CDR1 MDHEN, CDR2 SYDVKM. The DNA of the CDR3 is TGTGCCAGCAGTCTCTACCTCGACAGGGGCGGTGGCTACACCTTC. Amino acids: CASSLYLDRGGGYTF.

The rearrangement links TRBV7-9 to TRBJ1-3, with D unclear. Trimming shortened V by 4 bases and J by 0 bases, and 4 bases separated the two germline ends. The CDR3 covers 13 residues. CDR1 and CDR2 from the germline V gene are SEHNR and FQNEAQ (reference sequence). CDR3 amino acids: CASSYNSGNTIYF. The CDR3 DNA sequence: TGTGCCAGCAGCTATAACTCTGGAAACACCATATATTTT.

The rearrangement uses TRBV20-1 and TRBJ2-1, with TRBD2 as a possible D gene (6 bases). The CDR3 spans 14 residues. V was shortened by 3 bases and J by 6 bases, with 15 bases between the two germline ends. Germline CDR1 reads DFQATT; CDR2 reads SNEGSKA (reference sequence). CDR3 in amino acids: CSARRTIIPNEQFF. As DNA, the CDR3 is TGCAGTGCTAGGAGGACTATTATCCCCAATGAGCAGTTCTTC.

The CDR3, as DNA: TGCAGTGCTAGAGAGACCGGGACAGGGTTTTGGAATAATTCACCCCTCCACTTT. Its protein product is CSARETGTGFWNNSPLHF. This chain links TRBV20-1 with TRBJ1-6, with TRBD1 matching 9 bases. V shed 0 bases and J 5 bases; nucleotides not matched to a gene: 11. There are 18 residues in the CDR3. The germline gives CDR1 DFQATT, CDR2 SNEGSKA (reference sequence).

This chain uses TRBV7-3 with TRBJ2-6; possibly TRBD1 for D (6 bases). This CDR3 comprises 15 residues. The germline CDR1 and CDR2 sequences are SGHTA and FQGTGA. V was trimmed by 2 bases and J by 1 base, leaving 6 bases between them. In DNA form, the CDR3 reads TGTGCCAGCAGCTTAGGGACATCTGGGGCCAACGTCCTGACTTTC. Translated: CASSLGTSGANVLTF. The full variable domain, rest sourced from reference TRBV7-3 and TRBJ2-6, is GAGVSQTPSNKVTEKGKYVELRCDPISGHTALYWYRQSLGQGPEFLIYFQGTGAADDSGLPNDRFFAVRPEGSVSTLKIQRTERGDSAVYLCASSLGTSGANVLTFGAGSRLTVL.

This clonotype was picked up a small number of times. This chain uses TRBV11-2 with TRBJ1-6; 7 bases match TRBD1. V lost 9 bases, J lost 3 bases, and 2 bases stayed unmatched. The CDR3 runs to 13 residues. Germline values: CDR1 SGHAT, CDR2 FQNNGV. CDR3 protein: CASTGDYNSPLHF. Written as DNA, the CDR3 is TGTGCCAGTACAGGGGACTATAATTCACCCCTCCACTTT.

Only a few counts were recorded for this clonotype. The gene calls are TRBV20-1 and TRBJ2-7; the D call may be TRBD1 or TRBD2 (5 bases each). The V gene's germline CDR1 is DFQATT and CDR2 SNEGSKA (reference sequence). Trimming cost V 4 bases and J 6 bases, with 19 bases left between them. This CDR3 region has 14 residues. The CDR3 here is CSAKDAGRGVEQYF. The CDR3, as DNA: TGCAGTGCTAAGGACGCAGGTCGAGGGGTCGAGCAGTACTTC.

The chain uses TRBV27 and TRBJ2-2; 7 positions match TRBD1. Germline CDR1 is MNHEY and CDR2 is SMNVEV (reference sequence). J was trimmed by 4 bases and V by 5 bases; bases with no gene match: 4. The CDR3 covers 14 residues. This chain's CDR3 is CASSNDRVTGELFF. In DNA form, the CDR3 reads TGTGCCAGCAGTAACGACAGGGTCACCGGGGAGCTGTTTTTT.

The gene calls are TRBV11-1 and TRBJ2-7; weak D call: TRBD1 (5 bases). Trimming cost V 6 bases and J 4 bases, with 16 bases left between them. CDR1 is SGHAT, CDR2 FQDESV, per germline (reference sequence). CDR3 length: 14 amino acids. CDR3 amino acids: CASSLDTKDYEQYF. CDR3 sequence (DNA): TGTGCCAGCAGTTTGGACACAAAGGATTACGAGCAGTACTTC.

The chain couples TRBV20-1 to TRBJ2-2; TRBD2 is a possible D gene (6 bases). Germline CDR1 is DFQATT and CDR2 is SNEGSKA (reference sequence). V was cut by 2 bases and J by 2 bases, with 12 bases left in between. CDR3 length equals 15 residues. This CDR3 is CSARSGDPNTGELFF. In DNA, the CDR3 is TGCAGTGCTAGATCGGGAGACCCAAACACCGGGGAGCTGTTTTTT.

CDR3 region: CATAPGLRAASNQPQHF. For the CDR3, the DNA is TGTGCCACCGCGCCAGGGCTACGAGCAGCGAGCAATCAGCCCCAGCATTTT. The genes are TRBV6-1 and TRBJ1-5; weak D call: TRBD1 (5 bases). V was trimmed by 10 bases and J by 1 base, leaving 23 bases between them. CDR3 length equals 17 residues. Germline V CDR1 and CDR2: MNHNS, SASEGT.

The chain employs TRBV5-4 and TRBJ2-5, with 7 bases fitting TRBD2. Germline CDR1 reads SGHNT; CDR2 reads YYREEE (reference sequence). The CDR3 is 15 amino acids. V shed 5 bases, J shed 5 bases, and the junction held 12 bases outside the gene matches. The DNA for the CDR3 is TGTGCCAGCAGTGCTAGCGGCCCTTCCGGGGAGACCCAGTACTTC. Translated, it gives CASSASGPSGETQYF.

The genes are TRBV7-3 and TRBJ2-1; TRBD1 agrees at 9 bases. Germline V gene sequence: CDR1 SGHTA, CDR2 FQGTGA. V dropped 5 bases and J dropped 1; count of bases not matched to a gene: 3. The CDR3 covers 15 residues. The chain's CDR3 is CASSTGTGSYNEQFF. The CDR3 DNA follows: TGTGCCAGCAGCACCGGGACAGGGTCCTACAATGAGCAGTTCTTC.

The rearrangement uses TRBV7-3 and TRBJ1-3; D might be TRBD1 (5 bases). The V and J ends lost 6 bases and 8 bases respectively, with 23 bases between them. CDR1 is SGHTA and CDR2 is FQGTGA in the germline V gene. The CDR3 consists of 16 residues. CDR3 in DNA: TGTGCCAGCAGACAACCCGGCGGGGCAAATGGCCACACCATATATTTT. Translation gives CASRQPGGANGHTIYF. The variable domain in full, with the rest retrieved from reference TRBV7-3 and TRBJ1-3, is GAGVSQTPSNKVTEKGKYVELRCDPISGHTALYWYRQSLGQGPEFLIYFQGTGAADDSGLPNDRFFAVRPEGSVSTLKIQRTERGDSAVYLCASRQPGGANGHTIYFGEGSWLTVV.

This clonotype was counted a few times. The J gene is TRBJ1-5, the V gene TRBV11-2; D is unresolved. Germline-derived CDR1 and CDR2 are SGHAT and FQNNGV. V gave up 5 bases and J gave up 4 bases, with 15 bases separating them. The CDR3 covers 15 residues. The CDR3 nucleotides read TGTGCCAGCAGCCAGACGACGCAGACGAATCAGCCCCAGCATTTT. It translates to CASSQTTQTNQPQHF.

CDR3 sequence: CASSLGALAGVIGLQETQYF. The CDR3 bases are TGTGCCAGCAGCTTAGGGGCGCTAGCGGGAGTTATAGGGCTCCAAGAGACCCAGTACTTC. The chain recombines TRBV7-2 with TRBJ2-5, with 10 bases matching TRBD2. After removal of 1 base from V and 1 base from J, the junction contained 15 bases not matched to a gene. The CDR3 spans 20 residues. CDR1 and CDR2 (germline): SGHTA, FQGNSA.

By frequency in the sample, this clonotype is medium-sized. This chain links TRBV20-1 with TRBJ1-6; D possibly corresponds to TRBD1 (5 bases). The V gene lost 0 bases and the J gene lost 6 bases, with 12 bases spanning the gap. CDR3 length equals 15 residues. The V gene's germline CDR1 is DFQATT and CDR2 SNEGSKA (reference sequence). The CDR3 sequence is CSARDRGVRNSPLHF. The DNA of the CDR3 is TGCAGTGCTAGAGATCGAGGGGTCCGTAATTCACCCCTCCACTTT.

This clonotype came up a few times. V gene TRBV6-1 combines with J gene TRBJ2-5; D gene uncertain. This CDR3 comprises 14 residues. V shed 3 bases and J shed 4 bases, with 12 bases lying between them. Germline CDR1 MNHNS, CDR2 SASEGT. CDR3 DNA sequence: TGTGCCAGCAGTGATACCTGGGCAGGAGAGACCCAGTACTTC. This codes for CASSDTWAGETQYF.

The CDR3 sequence is CSGNRVNEQFF. In DNA form, the CDR3 reads TGCAGTGGCAACAGGGTTAATGAGCAGTTCTTC. This sequence joins TRBV20-1 and TRBJ2-1; TRBD1 might be the D (6 bases). V was trimmed by 7 bases and J by 7 bases, leaving 11 bases between them. The CDR3 covers 11 residues. Germline V gene lookup returns CDR1 DFQATT and CDR2 SNEGSKA (reference sequence).

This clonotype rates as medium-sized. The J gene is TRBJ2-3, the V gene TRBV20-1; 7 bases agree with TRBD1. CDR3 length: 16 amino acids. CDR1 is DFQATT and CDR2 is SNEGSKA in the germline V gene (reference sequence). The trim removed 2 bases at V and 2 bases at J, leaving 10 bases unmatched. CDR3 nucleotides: TGCAGTGCTAGACGGTCCGGGACAGCCCCCACAGATACGCAGTATTTT. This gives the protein CSARRSGTAPTDTQYF.

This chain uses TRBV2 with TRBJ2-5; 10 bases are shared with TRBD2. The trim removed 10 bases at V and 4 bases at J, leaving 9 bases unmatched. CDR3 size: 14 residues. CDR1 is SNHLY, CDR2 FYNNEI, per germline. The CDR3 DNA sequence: TGTGCCACCCAAGCGGGAGGGAGTCGAGAGACCCAGTACTTC. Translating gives CATQAGGSRETQYF.

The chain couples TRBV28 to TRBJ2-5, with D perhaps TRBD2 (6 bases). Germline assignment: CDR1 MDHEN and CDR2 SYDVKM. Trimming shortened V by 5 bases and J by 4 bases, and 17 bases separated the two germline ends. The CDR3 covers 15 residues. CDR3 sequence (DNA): TGTGCCAGCAGTATACAGCCAGCGGGTGTAGAGACCCAGTACTTC. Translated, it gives CASSIQPAGVETQYF.

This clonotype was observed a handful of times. CDR3 in DNA: TGTGCCTCAGGACTAGCGGGACCTCAAGAGACCCAGTACTTC. Translation: CASGLAGPQETQYF. The chain joins TRBV2 to TRBJ2-5, with 12 bases lining up with TRBD2. This CDR3 has 14 residues. The junction had 6 bases not matched to a gene; V was cut back by 11 bases and J by 2 bases. CDR1 is SNHLY, CDR2 FYNNEI, per germline.

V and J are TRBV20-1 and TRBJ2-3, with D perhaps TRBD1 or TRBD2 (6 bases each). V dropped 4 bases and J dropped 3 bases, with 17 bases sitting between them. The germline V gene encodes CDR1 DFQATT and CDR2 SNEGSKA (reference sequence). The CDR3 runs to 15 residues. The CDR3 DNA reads TGCAGTGCTATACGGGGGAACAGGGAAACAGATACGCAGTATTTT. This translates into CSAIRGNRETDTQYF.

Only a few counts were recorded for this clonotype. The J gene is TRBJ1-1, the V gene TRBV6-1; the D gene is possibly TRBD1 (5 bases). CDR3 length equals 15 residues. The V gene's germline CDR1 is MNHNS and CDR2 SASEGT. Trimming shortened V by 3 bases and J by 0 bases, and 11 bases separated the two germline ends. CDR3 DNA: TGTGCCAGCAGTGAGCCGGGACGGTTGAACACTGAAGCTTTCTTT. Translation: CASSEPGRLNTEAFF.

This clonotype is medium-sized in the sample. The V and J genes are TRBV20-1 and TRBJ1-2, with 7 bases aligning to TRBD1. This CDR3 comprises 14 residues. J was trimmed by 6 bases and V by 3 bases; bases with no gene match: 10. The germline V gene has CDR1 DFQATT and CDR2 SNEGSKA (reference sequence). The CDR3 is CSARTGRHWDGYTF. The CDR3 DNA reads TGCAGTGCTAGGACAGGGAGGCACTGGGATGGCTACACCTTC.